The TCR beta chain under discussion was sequenced for a study of beta chain features in type 1 diabetes. Germline CDR1 is MNHNY and CDR2 is SVGAGI (reference sequence). V trimming: 0 bases; J trimming: 7 bases; junction bases outside the gene matches: 2. This CDR3 region has 14 residues. The sequenced template was cDNA made from the entire isolated RNA. Measured with immunoSEQ multiplex PCR; TCRdb has only the in-frame clones, and not every one. The repertoire holds fewer than 200,000 clones, with roughly an eighth as singletons. One heparinised blood draw averaging roughly 100 mL was given by each donor. CD45RO/CCR7/CD25/CD127/CD95/CD27 sorting isolated CD4+ naive, central memory, regulatory and stem cell-like memory cells. Purity above 98% was achieved in all sorted populations.

This clonotype was sampled from a woman aged 18-29 years in good health. The chain is built from TRBV6-6 and TRBJ2-4; 8 positions agree with TRBD1. The sequenced material came from central memory CD4+ T cells from blood. The CDR3 region is CASSYSGQGNIQYF. CDR3 bases: TGTGCCAGCAGTTACTCCGGACAGGGTAACATTCAGTACTTC.